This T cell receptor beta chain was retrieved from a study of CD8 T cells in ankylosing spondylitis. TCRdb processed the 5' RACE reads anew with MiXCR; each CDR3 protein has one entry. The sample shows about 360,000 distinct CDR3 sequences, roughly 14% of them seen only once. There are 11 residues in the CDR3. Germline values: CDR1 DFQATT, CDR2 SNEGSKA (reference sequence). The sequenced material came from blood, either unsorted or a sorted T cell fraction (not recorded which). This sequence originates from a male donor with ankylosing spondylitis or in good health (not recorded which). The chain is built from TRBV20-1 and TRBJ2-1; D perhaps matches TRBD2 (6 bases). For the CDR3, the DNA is TGCAGCGTGACTAGGGTCAATGAGCAGTTCTTC. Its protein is CSVTRVNEQFF.